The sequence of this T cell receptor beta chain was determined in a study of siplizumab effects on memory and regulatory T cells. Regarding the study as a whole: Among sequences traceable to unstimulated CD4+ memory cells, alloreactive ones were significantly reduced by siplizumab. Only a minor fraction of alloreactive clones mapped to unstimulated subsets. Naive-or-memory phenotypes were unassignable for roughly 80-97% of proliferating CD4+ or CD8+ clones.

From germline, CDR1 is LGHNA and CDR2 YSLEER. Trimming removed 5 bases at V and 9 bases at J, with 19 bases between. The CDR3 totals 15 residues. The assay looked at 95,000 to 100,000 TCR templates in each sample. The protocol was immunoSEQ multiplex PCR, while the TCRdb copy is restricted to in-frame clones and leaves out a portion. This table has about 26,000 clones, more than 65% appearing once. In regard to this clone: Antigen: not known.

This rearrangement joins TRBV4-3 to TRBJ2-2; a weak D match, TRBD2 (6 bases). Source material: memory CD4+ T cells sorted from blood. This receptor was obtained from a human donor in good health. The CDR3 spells CASSYADGRTRELFF. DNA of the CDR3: TGCGCCAGCAGCTATGCGGACGGGCGGACTAGGGAGCTGTTTTTT.